The 18 T cell receptor beta chains reported below all come from one sample, sequenced in a study of Ad26.COV2.S vaccination and SARS-CoV-2 variants. Treatment described: some 19 received Ad26.COV2.S at low or high dose, single or two shots; several received placebo; per-sample allocation not given. Samples analyzed were those drawn on day 63 after the first vaccine or placebo injection. Measured with immunoSEQ multiplex PCR; TCRdb has only the in-frame clones, and not every one. The data show 300,000 to 400,000 clones, 75% to 90% seen once. The material was peripheral blood, obtained in a trial of Ad26.COV2.S vaccine versus placebo. Every receptor here comes from a person between 18 and 65 years old who received the Ad26.COV2.S COVID-19 vaccine or a placebo.

The chain has TRBV7-9 and TRBJ2-2, with TRBD1 matching 8 bases. Germline trimming cut 8 bases from V and 0 bases from J; bases unmatched to any gene: 5. The length of the CDR3 is 15 residues. Germline V gives CDR1 SEHNR, CDR2 FQNEAQ (reference sequence). The CDR3 sequence is CASGAGGANTGELFF. In DNA, the CDR3 is TGTGCCAGCGGTGCAGGGGGCGCGAACACCGGGGAGCTGTTTTTT.

The V and J genes are TRBV7-9 and TRBJ2-7, with D tentatively TRBD1 (6 bases). V lost 3 bases to trimming and J lost 2 bases, with 20 bases between them. The CDR3 is 17 amino acids. Germline assignment: CDR1 SEHNR and CDR2 FQNEAQ (reference sequence). The CDR3 here is CASSFRVEGDSAYEQYF. The CDR3 DNA reads as TGTGCCAGCAGCTTCCGCGTCGAGGGGGATTCGGCCTACGAGCAGTACTTC. Full variable domain (rest looked up from reference TRBV7-9 and TRBJ2-7): DTGVSQNPRHKITKRGQNVTFRCDPISEHNRLYWYRQTLGQGPEFLTYFQNEAQLEKSRLLSDRFSAERPKGSFSTLEIQRTEQGDSAMYLCASSFRVEGDSAYEQYFGPGTRLTVT.

This sequence joins TRBV5-1 and TRBJ2-1, with 9 bases lining up with TRBD2. V lost 5 bases, J lost 4 bases, and 7 bases stayed unmatched. Germline lookup yields CDR1 SGHRS and CDR2 YFSETQ. The CDR3 totals 15 residues. CDR3 DNA: TGCGCCAGCAGGCCCGATAGCGGGAGTTACAATGAGCAGTTCTTC. This gives the protein CASRPDSGSYNEQFF.

This clone appeared a few times. The chain links TRBV3-1 (or the pseudogene TRBV3-2) to TRBJ1-2; D possibly corresponds to TRBD1 (6 bases). V lost 4 bases and J 5 bases, leaving 14 bases between the germline ends. The CDR3 has 14 amino acids. CDR1 is LGHDT and CDR2 is YNNKEL in the germline V gene (reference sequence). The CDR3 DNA is TGTGCCAGCAGCCCACCGACAGGCCCTTATGGCTACACCTTC. Translating it yields CASSPPTGPYGYTF.

The chain has TRBV2 and TRBJ2-2; 12 positions agree with TRBD2. Germline V lookup: CDR1 SNHLY, CDR2 FYNNEI. This CDR3 contains 15 residues. The V and J ends lost 6 bases and 5 bases, in that order; junction bases with no gene match: 4. The DNA of the CDR3 is TGTGCCAGCAGACTTACTAGCGGGGGGACCGGGGAGCTGTTTTTT. It translates to CASRLTSGGTGELFF.

V usage is TRBV28 and J usage is TRBJ1-3; D ambiguous. The germline V and J ends were trimmed by 7 bases and 6 bases, with 7 bases remaining between them. In germline, CDR1 is MDHEN, CDR2 SYDVKM. The CDR3 is 11 amino acids. Here the CDR3 reads CASISANTIYF. CDR3 in DNA: TGTGCCAGCATTTCCGCAAACACCATATATTTT.

This clone was observed a handful of times. The gene calls are TRBV6-2 or TRBV6-3 and TRBJ2-7; 12 positions match TRBD2. V shed 4 bases and J 0 bases; nucleotides not matched to a gene: 7. Germline V gene lookup returns CDR1 MNHEY and CDR2 SVGEGT. The CDR3 has 17 residues. In nucleotides, the CDR3 is TGTGCCAGCAGTTCCCCCGGACTAGCGGGGAACTCCTACGAGCAGTACTTC. Translated, it gives CASSSPGLAGNSYEQYF.

The rearrangement links TRBV19 to TRBJ2-5, with 10 bases aligning to TRBD2. Germline CDR1 is LNHDA and CDR2 is SQIVND (reference sequence). V shed 6 bases and J 5 bases; nucleotides not matched to a gene: 3. This CDR3 has 13 amino acids. The CDR3 loop is CASRAGGTETQYF. DNA of the CDR3: TGTGCCAGTAGAGCGGGAGGGACGGAGACCCAGTACTTC.

The V gene is TRBV7-2, the J gene TRBJ1-1; 7 bases map to TRBD1. CDR3 length equals 13 residues. Germline values: CDR1 SGHTA, CDR2 FQGNSA. With V trimmed by 5 bases and J by 4 bases, 4 bases remained unmatched. In DNA form, the CDR3 reads TGTGCCAGCAGCATACAGGGGAGCACTGAAGCTTTCTTT. As protein: CASSIQGSTEAFF.

V usage is TRBV6-1 and J usage is TRBJ2-5; D tentatively fits TRBD1 or TRBD2 (5 bases each). The V gene lost 2 bases and the J gene lost 5 bases, with 15 bases spanning the gap. Germline-derived CDR1 and CDR2 are MNHNS and SASEGT. This CDR3 contains 15 residues. The CDR3 is CASSEKGTLLETQYF. As DNA, the CDR3 is TGTGCCAGCAGTGAAAAGGGGACCCTCCTTGAGACCCAGTACTTC.

This chain connects TRBV5-4 to TRBJ2-7; the match to TRBD1 covers 7 bases. Trimming took 3 bases from V and 1 from J; bases not matched to a gene: 7. The germline V gene has CDR1 SGHNT and CDR2 YYREEE (reference sequence). This CDR3 is built from 15 residues. The CDR3 DNA follows: TGTGCCAGCAGCTCCGGGACAGCCAGATCCTACGAGCAGTACTTC. This codes for CASSSGTARSYEQYF.

The chain is built from TRBV18 and TRBJ2-7; TRBD2 matches 9 bases. The CDR3 sequence is 16 residues long. Trimming at V came to 0 bases and at J to 5 bases, leaving 8 bases not matched to a gene. The germline gives CDR1 KGHSH, CDR2 LQKENI. The CDR3 sequence: CASSPPGSGRLNEQYF. CDR3 DNA sequence: TGTGCCAGCTCACCACCGGGCAGCGGGAGGCTCAACGAGCAGTACTTC.

The rearrangement uses TRBV3-1 (or the pseudogene TRBV3-2) and TRBJ1-5; 7 bases are a match to TRBD1. CDR1 LGHDT and CDR2 YNNKEL come from the germline V gene (reference sequence). With V trimmed by 0 bases and J by 5 bases, 7 bases remained unmatched. This CDR3 is 16 amino acids long. CDR3 loop: CASSQEVRGPDQPQHF. The CDR3, as DNA: TGTGCCAGCAGCCAAGAGGTGAGGGGGCCCGATCAGCCCCAGCATTTT.

This chain joins TRBV3-1 (or the pseudogene TRBV3-2) and TRBJ1-6; no definite D call. Germline lookup yields CDR1 LGHDT and CDR2 YNNKEL (reference sequence). The ends were cut back, 3 bases at V and 14 bases at J, with 20 bases in the middle. The CDR3 extends over 15 amino acids. CDR3 sequence reads: CASSQTGPYRYTLHF. As DNA, the CDR3 is TGTGCCAGCAGCCAGACGGGCCCCTATAGGTATACCCTCCACTTT.

A single count supports this clone. The chain joins TRBV6-5 to TRBJ1-5, with TRBD1 as a possible D gene (5 bases). The germline V gene has CDR1 MNHEY and CDR2 SVGAGI. The germline V and J ends were trimmed by 4 bases and 6 bases, with 16 bases remaining between them. The CDR3 runs to 15 residues. The CDR3 DNA reads as TGTGCCAGCAGTTCGGGAGGGGCGTCGGGTCAGCCCCAGCATTTT. This sequence encodes CASSSGGASGQPQHF.

The genes are TRBV18 and TRBJ2-7; D gene unclear. V was clipped by 4 bases and J by 2 bases, with 12 bases between them. The CDR3 covers 14 residues. Germline-derived CDR1 and CDR2 are KGHSH and LQKENI. The CDR3 spells CASSRIQNPYEQYF. The CDR3, as DNA: TGTGCCAGCTCACGGATACAGAATCCCTACGAGCAGTACTTC. The entire variable domain, with the rest obtained from reference TRBV18 and TRBJ2-7, is as follows: NAGVMQNPRHLVRRRGQEARLRCSPMKGHSHVYWYRQLPEEGLKFMVYLQKENIIDESGMPKERFSAEFPKEGPSILRIQQVVRGDSAAYFCASSRIQNPYEQYFGPGTRLTVT.

The J gene is TRBJ2-1, the V gene TRBV11-3, with D unresolved. This CDR3 has 8 amino acids. Deletions cut 3 bases from V and 16 bases from J, with 4 bases between. Per germline, CDR1 SGHNT and CDR2 YENEEA. The CDR3 sequence is CASSFLFF. CDR3 nucleotides: TGTGCCAGCAGCTTTCTCTTCTTC.

This chain connects TRBV9 to TRBJ1-4, with 8 bases fitting TRBD1. Germline V gives CDR1 SGDLS, CDR2 YYNGEE. The CDR3 runs to 17 residues. V trimming: 3 bases; J trimming: 7 bases; junction bases outside the gene matches: 14. The CDR3 sequence is CASSASPYRGAGEKLFF. In DNA, the CDR3 is TGTGCCAGCAGCGCCAGTCCCTACAGGGGGGCGGGTGAAAAACTGTTTTTT. The full variable domain, rest sourced from reference TRBV9 and TRBJ1-4, is DSGVTQTPKHLITATGQRVTLRCSPRSGDLSVYWYQQSLDQGLQFLIQYYNGEERAKGNILERFSAQQFPDLHSELNLSSLELGDSALYFCASSASPYRGAGEKLFFGSGTQLSVL.